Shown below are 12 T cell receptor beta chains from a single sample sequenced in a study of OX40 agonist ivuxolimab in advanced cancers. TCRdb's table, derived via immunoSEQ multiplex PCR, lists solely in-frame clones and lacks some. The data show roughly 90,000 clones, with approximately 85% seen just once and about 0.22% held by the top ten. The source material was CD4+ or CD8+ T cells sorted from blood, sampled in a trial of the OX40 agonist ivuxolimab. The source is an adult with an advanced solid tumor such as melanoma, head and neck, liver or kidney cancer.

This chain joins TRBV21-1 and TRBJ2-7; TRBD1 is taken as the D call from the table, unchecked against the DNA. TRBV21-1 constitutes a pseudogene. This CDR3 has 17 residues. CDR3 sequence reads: CASRTGQGNEGPYEQYV. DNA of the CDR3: TGTGCCAGCAGGACGGGACAGGGGAACGAGGGACCCTACGAGCAGTACGTC.

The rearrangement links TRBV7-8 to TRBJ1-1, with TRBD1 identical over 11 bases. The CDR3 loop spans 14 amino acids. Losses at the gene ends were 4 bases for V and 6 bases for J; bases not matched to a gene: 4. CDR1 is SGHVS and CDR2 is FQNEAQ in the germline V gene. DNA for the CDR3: TGTGCCAGCAGCTCCGGACAGGGGGCCGCTGAAGCTTTCTTT. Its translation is CASSSGQGAAEAFF.

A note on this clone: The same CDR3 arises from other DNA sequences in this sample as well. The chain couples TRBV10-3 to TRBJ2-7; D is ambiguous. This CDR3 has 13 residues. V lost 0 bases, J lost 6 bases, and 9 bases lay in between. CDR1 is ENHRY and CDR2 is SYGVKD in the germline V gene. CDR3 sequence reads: CAISESKGSEQYV. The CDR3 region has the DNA TGTGCCATCAGTGAGTCTAAGGGATCCGAGCAGTACGTC.

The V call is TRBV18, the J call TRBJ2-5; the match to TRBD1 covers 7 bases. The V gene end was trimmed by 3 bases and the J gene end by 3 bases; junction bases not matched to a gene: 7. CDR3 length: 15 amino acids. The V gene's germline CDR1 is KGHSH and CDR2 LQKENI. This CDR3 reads CASSPPGTVEETQYF. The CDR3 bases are TGTGCCAGCTCACCCCCAGGGACAGTTGAAGAGACCCAGTACTTC.

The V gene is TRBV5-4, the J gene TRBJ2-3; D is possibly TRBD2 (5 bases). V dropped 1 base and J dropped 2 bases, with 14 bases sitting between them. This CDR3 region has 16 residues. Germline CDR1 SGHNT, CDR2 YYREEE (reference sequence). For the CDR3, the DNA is TGTGCCAGCAGCTTGTCGAGCGGCGGCCTCACAGATACGCAGTATTTT. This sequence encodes CASSLSSGGLTDTQYF.

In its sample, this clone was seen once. The CDR3 sequence: CASSPQGQATDTQYF. For the CDR3, the DNA is TGTGCCAGCTCACCACAGGGACAGGCTACAGATACGCAGTATTTT. The J gene is TRBJ2-3, the V gene TRBV18; 8 nucleotides line up with TRBD1. The germline CDR1 and CDR2 sequences are KGHSH and LQKENI. Trimming at V came to 1 base and at J to 3 bases, leaving 3 bases not matched to a gene. CDR3 length: 15 residues.

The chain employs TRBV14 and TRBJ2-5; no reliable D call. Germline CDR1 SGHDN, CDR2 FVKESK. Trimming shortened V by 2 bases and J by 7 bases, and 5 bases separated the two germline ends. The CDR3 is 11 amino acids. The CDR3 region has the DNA TGTGCCAGCAGCCAACGCGGGACCCAGTACTTC. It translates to CASSQRGTQYF.

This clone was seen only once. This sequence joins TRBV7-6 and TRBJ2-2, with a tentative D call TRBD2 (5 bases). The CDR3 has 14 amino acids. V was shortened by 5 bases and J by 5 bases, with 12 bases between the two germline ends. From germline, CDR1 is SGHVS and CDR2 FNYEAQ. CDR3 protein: CASSRDFGTGELFF. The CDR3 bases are TGTGCCAGCAGCCGGGATTTCGGGACCGGGGAGCTGTTTTTT.

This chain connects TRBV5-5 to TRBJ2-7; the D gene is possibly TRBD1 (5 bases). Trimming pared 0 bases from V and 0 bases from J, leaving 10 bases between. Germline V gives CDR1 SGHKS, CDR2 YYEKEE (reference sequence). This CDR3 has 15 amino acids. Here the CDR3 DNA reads TGTGCCAGCAGCTTGGGGGGCCTCCCCTCCTACGAGCAGTACGTC. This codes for CASSLGGLPSYEQYV.

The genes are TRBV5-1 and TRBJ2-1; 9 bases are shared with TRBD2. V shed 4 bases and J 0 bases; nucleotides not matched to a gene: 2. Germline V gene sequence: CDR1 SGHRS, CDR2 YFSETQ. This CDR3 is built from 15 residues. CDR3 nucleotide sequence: TGCGCCAGCAGCCCGACTAGCGGCTCCTACAATGAGCAGTTCTTC. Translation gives CASSPTSGSYNEQFF.

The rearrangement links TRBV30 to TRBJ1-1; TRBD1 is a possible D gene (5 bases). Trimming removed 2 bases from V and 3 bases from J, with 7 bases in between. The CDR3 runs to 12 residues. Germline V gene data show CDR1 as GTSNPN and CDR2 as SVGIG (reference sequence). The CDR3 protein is CAWSTGDTEAFF. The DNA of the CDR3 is TGTGCCTGGAGTACGGGGGACACTGAAGCTTTCTTT.

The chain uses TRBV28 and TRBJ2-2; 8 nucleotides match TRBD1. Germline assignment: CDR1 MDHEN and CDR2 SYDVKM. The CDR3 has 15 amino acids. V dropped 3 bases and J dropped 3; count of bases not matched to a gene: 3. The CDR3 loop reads CASSLTGVDTGELFF. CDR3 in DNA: TGTGCCAGCAGTTTGACAGGGGTGGACACCGGGGAGCTGTTTTTT. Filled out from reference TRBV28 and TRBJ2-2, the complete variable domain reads DVKVTQSSRYLVKRTGEKVFLECVQDMDHENMFWYRQDPGLGLRLIYFSYDVKMKEKGDIPEGYSVSREKKERFSLILESASTNQTSMYLCASSLTGVDTGELFFGEGSRLTVL.